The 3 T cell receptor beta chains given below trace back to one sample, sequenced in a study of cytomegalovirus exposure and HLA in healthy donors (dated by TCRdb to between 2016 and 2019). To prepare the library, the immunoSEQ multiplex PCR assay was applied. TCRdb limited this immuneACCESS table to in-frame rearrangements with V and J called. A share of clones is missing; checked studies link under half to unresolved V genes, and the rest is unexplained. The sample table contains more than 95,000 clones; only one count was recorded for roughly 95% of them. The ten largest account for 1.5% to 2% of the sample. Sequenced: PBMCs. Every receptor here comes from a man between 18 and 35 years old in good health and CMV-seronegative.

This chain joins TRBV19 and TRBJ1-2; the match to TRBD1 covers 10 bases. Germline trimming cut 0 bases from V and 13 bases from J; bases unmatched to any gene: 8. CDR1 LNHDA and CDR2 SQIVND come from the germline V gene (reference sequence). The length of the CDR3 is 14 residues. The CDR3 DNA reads TGTGCCAGTAGTATAGATCCCCTTCGACAGGGGGCCACCTTC. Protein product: CASSIDPLRQGATF.

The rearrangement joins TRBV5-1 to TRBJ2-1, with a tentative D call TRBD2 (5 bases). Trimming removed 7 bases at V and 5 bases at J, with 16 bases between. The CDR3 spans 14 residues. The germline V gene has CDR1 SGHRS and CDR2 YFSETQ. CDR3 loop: CASGAGGLNNEQFF. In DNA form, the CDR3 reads TGCGCCAGCGGCGCCGGAGGACTCAACAATGAGCAGTTCTTC.

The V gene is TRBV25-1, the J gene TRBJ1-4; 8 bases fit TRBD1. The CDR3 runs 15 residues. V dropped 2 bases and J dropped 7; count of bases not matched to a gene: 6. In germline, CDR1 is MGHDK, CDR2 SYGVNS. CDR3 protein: CASSEDRGIGEKLFF. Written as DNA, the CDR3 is TGTGCCAGCAGTGAAGACAGGGGAATCGGTGAAAAACTGTTTTTT.